The clone carrying this T cell receptor (beta chain) has a handful of counts. A much larger clone is a single base away; this may be a read error. The data belong to a study of blood T cells in healthy people across ages. In the study overall: T cells yielded about one barcoded beta molecule per two cells through template switching.

Next came a second PCR, run for roughly 6 to 11 cycles, which used a sample-barcoded 5' primer along with a J-beta primer mix. TCRdb reprocessed the 5' RACE reads via MiXCR and lists one record per CDR3 protein. This table has 800,000 to 950,000 distinct CDR3 sequences, roughly 29% appearing once. CDR3 length equals 14 residues. Germline V CDR1 and CDR2: SGHTA, FQGNSA. This sample also belongs to another study, concerning T cells of mothers and their children.

This sequence joins TRBV7-2 and TRBJ2-5; no reliable D call. The TCR comes from a middle-aged woman in good health. Material for sequencing was blood. CDR3 bases: TGTGTCAGCAGCTTAGTAACAAGTCAAGAGACCCAGTACTTC. This translates into CVSSLVTSQETQYF.